A single sample is the source of the 26 T cell receptor beta chains below, sequenced in a study of cytomegalovirus exposure and HLA in healthy donors. Primers for the PCR totalled 60 Vbeta and 13 Jbeta. Generated by immunoSEQ multiplex PCR, the TCRdb table keeps only in-frame clones and is missing some. The sample consists of nearly 110,000 clones, around 78% of them appearing once. The sample taken for sequencing was PBMCs. The receptors were sampled from a man in his thirties or forties in good health and CMV-seronegative.

The chain employs TRBV29-1 and TRBJ2-1; 8 bases map to TRBD1. Germline-derived CDR1 and CDR2 are SQVTM and ANQGSEA. The V and J ends lost 5 bases and 6 bases, in that order; junction bases with no gene match: 9. CDR3 length: 14 residues. CDR3 in amino acids: CSVSGGAVGNEQFF. DNA for the CDR3: TGCAGCGTTTCAGGGGGCGCGGTTGGCAATGAGCAGTTCTTC.

This sequence joins TRBV7-8 and TRBJ2-1; 7 nucleotides line up with TRBD1. The J segment lost 6 bases and the V segment lost 8 bases, leaving 13 bases of the junction unmatched. Germline V lookup: CDR1 SGHVS, CDR2 FQNEAQ. This CDR3 is built from 15 residues. CDR3 region: CASGRTGALGNEQFF. The CDR3 coding sequence is TGTGCCAGCGGCCGAACAGGGGCCCTCGGCAATGAGCAGTTCTTC.

The DNA for the CDR3 is TGCGCCAGCAAACCATCAGGACTAGCGGGCTACGAGCAGTACTTC. Amino acid sequence: CASKPSGLAGYEQYF. The chain joins TRBV5-1 to TRBJ2-7, with 11 nucleotides matching TRBD2. Germline trimming cut 6 bases from V and 3 bases from J; bases unmatched to any gene: 8. Germline CDR1 and CDR2: SGHRS and YFSETQ. This CDR3 contains 15 residues.

The chain links TRBV19 to TRBJ2-7; 10 nucleotides agree with TRBD1. CDR1 is LNHDA and CDR2 is SQIVND in the germline V gene (reference sequence). This CDR3 region has 16 residues. Losses at the gene ends were 4 bases for V and 2 bases for J; bases not matched to a gene: 8. Here the CDR3 reads CASSTIPGQGTYEQYF. The DNA for the CDR3 is TGTGCCAGTAGTACCATACCGGGACAGGGGACCTACGAGCAGTACTTC.

This chain's CDR3 is CASSLNFQQETQYF. In DNA, the CDR3 is TGTGCCAGCAGCTTAAATTTTCAGCAAGAGACCCAGTACTTC. V and J are TRBV7-3 and TRBJ2-5; D is undetermined. CDR1 and CDR2 from the germline V gene are SGHTA and FQGTGA. The CDR3 contains 14 residues. Trimming took 1 base from V and 2 from J, leaving 8 bases between them.

The chain combines TRBV6-1 with TRBJ2-3; a weak D match, TRBD1 (5 bases). The CDR3 has 14 residues. Trimming pared 7 bases from V and 0 bases from J, leaving 11 bases between. CDR1 and CDR2 (germline): MNHNS, SASEGT. As DNA, the CDR3 is TGTGCCAGCACTATGACAGTTAGCACAGATACGCAGTATTTT. Amino acids: CASTMTVSTDTQYF.

The chain combines TRBV6-6 with TRBJ2-2; TRBD1 matches at 7 bases. CDR3 size: 15 residues. With 4 bases clipped from V and 6 bases from J, the junction kept 8 bases outside the gene matches. Germline CDR1 and CDR2: MNHNY and SVGAGI (reference sequence). CDR3 coding DNA: TGTGCCAGCAGTTTGGGAAACAGGGGAGCCGGGGAGCTGTTTTTT. This translates into CASSLGNRGAGELFF.

The gene calls are TRBV9 and TRBJ2-1; TRBD2 agrees at 12 bases. Germline values: CDR1 SGDLS, CDR2 YYNGEE. The CDR3 runs 15 residues. J was trimmed by 6 bases and V by 3 bases; bases with no gene match: 4. CDR3 loop: CASSATSGSGNEQFF. Written as DNA, the CDR3 is TGTGCCAGCAGCGCGACTAGCGGGAGTGGCAATGAGCAGTTCTTC.

This chain's CDR3 is CASSVTPDYEQYF. The CDR3 coding sequence is TGTGCCAGCAGCGTAACACCCGATTACGAGCAGTACTTC. J is TRBJ2-7 and V is TRBV9; D unresolved. The germline V and J ends were trimmed by 1 base and 4 bases, with 9 bases remaining between them. The CDR3 is made up of 13 amino acids. Germline assignment: CDR1 SGDLS and CDR2 YYNGEE.

V and J are TRBV2 and TRBJ1-2; no definite D call. Looked up from germline, CDR1 is SNHLY and CDR2 is FYNNEI. V dropped 6 bases and J dropped 4 bases, with 18 bases sitting between them. The CDR3 is made up of 15 amino acids. CDR3 coding DNA: TGTGCCAGCAGGCCAGGACTTCCTGCCTTCTATGGCTACACCTTC. Amino acid sequence: CASRPGLPAFYGYTF.

This chain joins TRBV28 and TRBJ2-1; perhaps TRBD2 as D (6 bases). V lost 6 bases to trimming and J lost 0 bases, with 15 bases between them. Germline CDR1 and CDR2: MDHEN and SYDVKM. The CDR3 sequence is 16 residues long. The CDR3 DNA is TGTGCCAGCAGACGATCGGACGGGAGCTCCTACAATGAGCAGTTCTTC. Translation: CASRRSDGSSYNEQFF.

The chain combines TRBV4-2 with TRBJ2-2, with 11 positions matching TRBD1. The CDR3 sequence is 15 residues long. V shed 7 bases, J shed 6 bases, and the junction held 7 bases outside the gene matches. CDR1 LGHNA and CDR2 YNFKEQ come from the germline V gene. This CDR3 is CASTPGQGVPGELFF. The DNA of the CDR3 is TGTGCCAGCACACCGGGACAGGGGGTTCCCGGGGAGCTGTTTTTT.

This clone appeared a single time. This chain links TRBV9 with TRBJ2-3; 8 bases map to TRBD2. Germline CDR1 is SGDLS and CDR2 is YYNGEE. The CDR3 covers 17 residues. The junction had 11 bases not matched to a gene; V was cut back by 3 bases and J by 2 bases. The CDR3 region is CASSAGLAQGLTDTQYF. The DNA of the CDR3 is TGTGCCAGCAGCGCAGGACTAGCCCAGGGGCTCACAGATACGCAGTATTTT.

This sequence joins TRBV11-2 and TRBJ2-6; possible D gene TRBD2, 5 bases. Germline loops: CDR1 SGHAT, CDR2 FQNNGV. V lost 3 bases, J lost 0 bases, and 12 bases lay in between. The CDR3 contains 17 residues. CDR3 in amino acids: CASSLTGSGSGANVLTF. The CDR3 DNA reads TGTGCCAGCAGCTTGACGGGGAGTGGCTCTGGGGCCAACGTCCTGACTTTC.

This clone has a handful of counts. This rearrangement joins TRBV25-1 to TRBJ2-2, with D unclear. This CDR3 has 13 residues. In germline, CDR1 is MGHDK, CDR2 SYGVNS. V gave up 1 base and J gave up 5 bases, with 5 bases separating them. The CDR3 bases are TGTGCCAGCAGTGAATCAGTGACCGGGGAGCTGTTTTTT. Its protein product is CASSESVTGELFF.

This clone was detected a few times. The rearrangement links TRBV28 to TRBJ2-7; tentatively, D is TRBD1 (6 bases). This CDR3 region has 16 residues. The germline gives CDR1 MDHEN, CDR2 SYDVKM. V was pared by 10 bases and J by 3 bases, with 25 bases between. The DNA of the CDR3 is TGTGCCACCCGCGTATTGGGGGCTGGGTTGCACTACGAGCAGTACTTC. Amino acids: CATRVLGAGLHYEQYF. Full variable domain (rest looked up from reference TRBV28 and TRBJ2-7): DVKVTQSSRYLVKRTGEKVFLECVQDMDHENMFWYRQDPGLGLRLIYFSYDVKMKEKGDIPEGYSVSREKKERFSLILESASTNQTSMYLCATRVLGAGLHYEQYFGPGTRLTVT.

The chain carries TRBV5-1 and TRBJ1-1, with 10 nucleotides matching TRBD1. CDR1 and CDR2 from the germline V gene are SGHRS and YFSETQ. V lost 4 bases, J lost 3 bases, and 9 bases stayed unmatched. The CDR3 sequence is 16 residues long. The CDR3 nucleotides are TGCGCCAGCAGCGCCCGACAGGGGGCCCGGGACACTGAAGCTTTCTTT. Protein: CASSARQGARDTEAFF.

The CDR3 protein is CSAGEGGYGYTF. The CDR3 coding sequence is TGCAGCGCAGGGGAGGGGGGCTATGGCTACACCTTC. V is TRBV29-1 and J is TRBJ1-2; D might be TRBD1 (6 bases). CDR1 is SQVTM, CDR2 ANQGSEA, per germline. The CDR3 has 12 residues. The germline V and J ends were trimmed by 7 bases and 4 bases, with 13 bases remaining between them.

The V call is TRBV5-1, the J call TRBJ2-1, with 11 bases matching TRBD2. Germline V gives CDR1 SGHRS, CDR2 YFSETQ. The V and J ends lost 4 bases and 4 bases, in that order; junction bases with no gene match: 7. This CDR3 comprises 16 residues. For the CDR3, the DNA is TGCGCCAGCAGCGCCCTTAGCGGGGGGGCATACAATGAGCAGTTCTTC. Amino acid sequence: CASSALSGGAYNEQFF.

The chain employs TRBV15 and TRBJ1-2; TRBD1 aligns across 7 bases. The CDR3 contains 15 residues. Trimming took 6 bases from V and 4 from J; bases not matched to a gene: 11. CDR1 is LNHNV, CDR2 YYDKDF, per germline (reference sequence). CDR3: CATSQAPGQSYGYTF. The CDR3 DNA follows: TGTGCCACCAGTCAAGCCCCGGGACAGTCCTATGGCTACACCTTC.

In its sample, this clone was seen a few times. The chain carries TRBV5-1 and TRBJ2-7; 9 nucleotides line up with TRBD1. Germline V gene sequence: CDR1 SGHRS, CDR2 YFSETQ. With V trimmed by 4 bases and J by 2 bases, 7 bases remained unmatched. The CDR3 is 15 amino acids. The CDR3 reads CASSPGTGQTYEQYF. The CDR3 DNA follows: TGCGCCAGCAGCCCCGGGACAGGGCAAACCTACGAGCAGTACTTC.

V is TRBV19 and J is TRBJ2-1, with 10 positions matching TRBD2. Germline V CDR1 and CDR2: LNHDA, SQIVND (reference sequence). The CDR3 covers 15 residues. The V gene end was trimmed by 3 bases and the J gene end by 5 bases; junction bases not matched to a gene: 4. The CDR3 sequence is CASSIPGLANNEQFF. Written as DNA, the CDR3 is TGTGCCAGTAGTATCCCGGGACTAGCGAACAATGAGCAGTTCTTC.

The genes are TRBV28 and TRBJ2-5, with D tentatively TRBD2 (6 bases). The CDR3 loop spans 13 amino acids. Germline loops: CDR1 MDHEN, CDR2 SYDVKM. V was clipped by 9 bases and J by 5 bases, with 16 bases between them. The CDR3 region has the DNA TGTGCCAGTATCGGGATTGGGGGGGAGACCCAGTACTTC. The encoded protein is CASIGIGGETQYF.

This clone has a handful of counts. This chain joins TRBV2 and TRBJ2-1; 8 bases are a match to TRBD2. Per the germline V gene, CDR1 is SNHLY and CDR2 is FYNNEI. The V segment lost 9 bases and the J segment 0 bases; nucleotides outside the gene matches: 7. This CDR3 region has 15 residues. DNA for the CDR3: TGTGCCAGTTACGAAAGCGGGAGCTCCTACAATGAGCAGTTCTTC. This sequence encodes CASYESGSSYNEQFF.

V and J are TRBV27 and TRBJ2-1, with TRBD2 matching 13 bases. The CDR3 runs to 17 residues. Germline loops: CDR1 MNHEY, CDR2 SMNVEV (reference sequence). V shed 2 bases, J shed 2 bases, and the junction held 3 bases outside the gene matches. Here the CDR3 reads CASSLGLAGVTYNEQFF. The CDR3 nucleotides are TGTGCCAGCAGTTTAGGACTAGCGGGGGTGACCTACAATGAGCAGTTCTTC.

The J gene is TRBJ2-7, the V gene TRBV5-1; 8 nucleotides match TRBD1. The CDR3 consists of 19 residues. Losses at the gene ends were 1 base for V and 0 bases for J; bases not matched to a gene: 15. Germline loops: CDR1 SGHRS, CDR2 YFSETQ. This CDR3 reads CASSLPDRESRTSSYEQYF. CDR3 coding DNA: TGCGCCAGCAGCTTGCCGGACAGGGAATCTAGAACTAGCTCCTACGAGCAGTACTTC.